These 19 T cell receptor beta chains originate from one sample sequenced in a study of early stage breast cancer tumors. TCRdb keeps only in-frame clones here, not all; method: immunoSEQ multiplex PCR. The table records 69,000 or so clones, around 80% of them present only once. The sample consisted of blood. These receptors originate from a person aged 40-50 years with breast cancer.

CDR3: CASSTQGYEQYF. The CDR3 bases are TGTGCCAGTAGTACCCAGGGTTACGAGCAGTACTTC. This chain connects TRBV19 to TRBJ2-7, with D possibly TRBD1 on 5 matching bases. The germline V gene encodes CDR1 LNHDA and CDR2 SQIVND (reference sequence). The CDR3 loop spans 12 amino acids. The V end was cut by 4 bases, the J end by 4 bases, with 8 bases between.

The chain joins TRBV30 to TRBJ2-7, with D hard to call. Germline assignment: CDR1 GTSNPN and CDR2 SVGIG (reference sequence). This CDR3 is 14 amino acids long. V dropped 5 bases and J dropped 3 bases, with 17 bases sitting between them. CDR3 sequence reads: CAWGLRAPRYEQYF. The CDR3 nucleotides read TGTGCCTGGGGTCTTAGGGCCCCTCGCTACGAGCAGTACTTC.

J is TRBJ2-6 and V is TRBV5-4; D is unclear. Germline V gene lookup returns CDR1 SGHNT and CDR2 YYREEE (reference sequence). V gave up 2 bases and J gave up 0 bases, with 3 bases separating them. The CDR3 contains 14 residues. CDR3 amino acids: CASSFGSGANVLTF. The DNA for the CDR3 is TGTGCCAGCAGCTTTGGCTCTGGGGCCAACGTCCTGACTTTC.

The rearrangement links TRBV11-3 to TRBJ2-1, with 11 positions matching TRBD2. With 0 bases clipped from V and 11 bases from J, the junction kept 6 bases outside the gene matches. In germline, CDR1 is SGHNT, CDR2 YENEEA. This CDR3 contains 15 residues. Written as DNA, the CDR3 is TGTGCCAGCAGCTTAGATAATTTAGCGGGAGGGAAGCAGTTCTTC. Residues: CASSLDNLAGGKQFF.

This sequence joins TRBV7-3 and TRBJ2-3; TRBD2 matches at 7 bases. The germline V gene encodes CDR1 SGHTA and CDR2 FQGTGA. Unmatched junction bases numbered 5, after V lost 2 bases and J lost 3 bases. CDR3 length: 15 residues. CDR3 nucleotide sequence: TGTGCCAGCAGCTTAGGCGGGAGTCGGACAGATACGCAGTATTTT. Translation gives CASSLGGSRTDTQYF.

This clone is labeled as medium-sized. The chain recombines TRBV7-6 with TRBJ2-1; D unresolved. In germline, CDR1 is SGHVS, CDR2 FNYEAQ. Trimming left V 5 bases short and J 8 bases short, with 7 bases between. This CDR3 contains 11 residues. The CDR3 region has the DNA TGTGCCAGCAGCCCCGGCCATGAGCAGTTCTTC. It is translated as CASSPGHEQFF.

The gene calls are TRBV18 and TRBJ1-1; possibly TRBD1 for D (5 bases). Trimming left V 2 bases short and J 6 bases short, with 10 bases between. The length of the CDR3 is 13 residues. The germline V gene has CDR1 KGHSH and CDR2 LQKENI. CDR3 loop: CASSPALGAEAFF. The CDR3 DNA sequence: TGTGCCAGCTCACCAGCCCTGGGGGCTGAAGCTTTCTTT.

Only a few counts were recorded for this clone. V usage is TRBV10-3 and J usage is TRBJ1-5, with D unclear. CDR1 and CDR2 from the germline V gene are ENHRY and SYGVKD. The germline V and J ends were trimmed by 9 bases and 3 bases, with 9 bases remaining between them. This CDR3 is 12 amino acids long. The CDR3 sequence is CAIGEFNQPQHF. CDR3 sequence (DNA): TGTGCCATAGGAGAGTTCAATCAGCCCCAGCATTTT.

The chain carries TRBV10-3 and TRBJ1-4, with D possibly TRBD1 on 5 matching bases. CDR3 length: 16 amino acids. Germline CDR1 reads ENHRY; CDR2 reads SYGVKD. Trimming pared 5 bases from V and 0 bases from J, leaving 13 bases between. CDR3 nucleotide sequence: TGTGCCATCAGTCCCACAGGAGCCGCAACTAATGAAAAACTGTTTTTT. It encodes CAISPTGAATNEKLFF.

The chain combines TRBV28 with TRBJ1-5, with 10 bases fitting TRBD1. This CDR3 is 16 amino acids long. V trimming: 9 bases; J trimming: 3 bases; junction bases outside the gene matches: 11. Germline V CDR1 and CDR2: MDHEN, SYDVKM. The CDR3 loop is CASPPGTGVVNQPQHF. CDR3 sequence (DNA): TGTGCCAGTCCCCCCGGGACAGGGGTTGTCAATCAGCCCCAGCATTTT.

The chain carries TRBV18 and TRBJ1-2, with 9 bases that match TRBD1. The CDR3 length is 14 residues. Germline CDR1 KGHSH, CDR2 LQKENI. The trim removed 5 bases at V and 4 bases at J, leaving 5 bases unmatched. The CDR3 loop is CASSTRQGGYGYTF. CDR3 in DNA: TGTGCCAGCTCAACGCGACAGGGGGGCTATGGCTACACCTTC.

This rearrangement joins TRBV11-2 to TRBJ1-1, with D perhaps matching TRBD1 (5 bases). This CDR3 comprises 14 residues. CDR1 and CDR2 from the germline V gene are SGHAT and FQNNGV. The ends were cut back, 3 bases at V and 5 bases at J, with 13 bases in the middle. The CDR3: CASSFPREGTEAFF. In DNA, the CDR3 is TGTGCCAGCAGCTTTCCCAGGGAAGGAACTGAAGCTTTCTTT.

The chain couples TRBV28 to TRBJ1-4; the D is unclear. Germline V gene data show CDR1 as MDHEN and CDR2 as SYDVKM. Trimming shortened V by 5 bases and J by 8 bases, and 9 bases separated the two germline ends. The CDR3 runs to 12 residues. The CDR3 region is CASSRGPEKLFF. DNA for the CDR3: TGTGCCAGCAGTCGGGGTCCCGAAAAACTGTTTTTT.

V and J are TRBV6-1 and TRBJ1-1; D remains unclear. Trimming shortened V by 3 bases and J by 0 bases, and 8 bases separated the two germline ends. Per the germline V gene, CDR1 is MNHNS and CDR2 is SASEGT. CDR3 size: 14 residues. DNA of the CDR3: TGTGCCAGCAGTGAGGTCCTCATGAACACTGAAGCTTTCTTT. Translated: CASSEVLMNTEAFF.

The rearrangement links TRBV18 to TRBJ2-2; the match to TRBD1 covers 8 bases. After removal of 2 bases from V and 5 bases from J, the junction contained 4 bases not matched to a gene. CDR3 length equals 15 residues. Germline lookup yields CDR1 KGHSH and CDR2 LQKENI. The CDR3, as DNA: TGTGCCAGCTCACCAGTTACAGGGGGAACCGGGGAGCTGTTTTTT. This codes for CASSPVTGGTGELFF.

The chain uses TRBV14 and TRBJ2-3; no clear D. V was clipped by 4 bases and J by 2 bases, with 10 bases between them. Germline loops: CDR1 SGHDN, CDR2 FVKESK. This CDR3 is built from 14 residues. CDR3 bases: TGTGCCAGCAGCCGGAGCACGCTCACAGATACGCAGTATTTT. Residues: CASSRSTLTDTQYF. Looking up the rest from reference TRBV14 and TRBJ2-3 gives the full variable domain: EAGVTQFPSHSVIEKGQTVTLRCDPISGHDNLYWYRRVMGKEIKFLLHFVKESKQDESGMPNNRFLAERTGGTYSTLKVQPAELEDSGVYFCASSRSTLTDTQYFGPGTRLTVL.

V usage is TRBV2 and J usage is TRBJ2-7; D is possibly TRBD1 (5 bases). This CDR3 spans 13 amino acids. CDR1 is SNHLY and CDR2 is FYNNEI in the germline V gene. V lost 6 bases and J 3 bases, leaving 12 bases between the germline ends. The CDR3 loop is CASSRQWGYEQYF. DNA of the CDR3: TGTGCCAGCAGCAGACAGTGGGGCTACGAGCAGTACTTC.

The chain has TRBV10-3 and TRBJ2-1; 11 bases agree with TRBD2. Germline lookup yields CDR1 ENHRY and CDR2 SYGVKD. V dropped 2 bases and J dropped 8; count of bases not matched to a gene: 11. The CDR3 spans 17 residues. CDR3 in amino acids: CAISETPTSGSFHEQFF. CDR3 DNA: TGTGCCATCAGTGAGACCCCCACTAGCGGGAGTTTCCATGAGCAGTTCTTC.

The chain recombines TRBV18 with TRBJ1-3, with TRBD1 as a possible D gene (5 bases). Germline CDR1 reads KGHSH; CDR2 reads LQKENI. Trimming took off 5 bases at V and 1 base at J, with 18 bases between the two ends. The CDR3 consists of 17 residues. The CDR3 here is CASSSSDGGSSGNTIYF. Here the CDR3 DNA reads TGTGCCAGCTCATCCTCGGACGGGGGAAGTTCTGGAAACACCATATATTTT.